Sequencing of this T cell receptor beta chain was carried out in a study of shared clonotypes between healthy human individuals. Overall study findings and caveats: Generation probabilities were higher for clonotypes shared across all four sorted-subset donors than for unshared ones. A generally larger estimated richness was seen in naive subsets than in memory subsets.

The CDR3 consists of 15 residues. Germline-derived CDR1 and CDR2 are SGHTS and YDEGEE. V was trimmed by 0 bases and J by 1 base, leaving 11 bases between them. Donors were healthy HIV-negative adults without recently reported acute infections or vaccinations. A remark on this clone: Its antigen remains unidentified.

Sequencing was performed with immunoSEQ multiplex PCR; in TCRdb, only in-frame clones are kept and a portion is missing. The sample holds roughly 530,000 clones; 90% to 96% are singletons and the top ten take 0.05% to 0.07%. The source is a woman aged 25-40 years in good health. The chain recombines TRBV5-8 with TRBJ2-7; tentative D call: TRBD2 (5 bases). Specimen: naive CD4+ T cells sorted from blood. The sample's subset: CD45RA+ positively selected. The CDR3 reads CASSLERGSSYEQYF. CDR3 DNA sequence: TGTGCCAGCAGCTTGGAACGGGGATCTTCCTACGAGCAGTACTTC.